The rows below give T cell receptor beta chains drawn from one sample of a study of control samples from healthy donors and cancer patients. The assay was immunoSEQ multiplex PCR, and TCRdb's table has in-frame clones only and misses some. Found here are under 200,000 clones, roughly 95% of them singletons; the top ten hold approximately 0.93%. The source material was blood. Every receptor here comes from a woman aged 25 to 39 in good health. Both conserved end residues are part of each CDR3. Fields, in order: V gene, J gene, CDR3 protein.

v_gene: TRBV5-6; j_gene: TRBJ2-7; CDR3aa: CASSLEAGRTYEQYF
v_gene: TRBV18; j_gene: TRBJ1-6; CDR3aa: CASSPLKGQGFSPLHF
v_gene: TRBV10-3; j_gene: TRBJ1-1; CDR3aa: CAIRSFGGNTEAFF
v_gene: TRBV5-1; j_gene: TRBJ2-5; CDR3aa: CASSSVTAQETQYF
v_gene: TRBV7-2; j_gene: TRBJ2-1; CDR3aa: CASSQGLAGQEQFF
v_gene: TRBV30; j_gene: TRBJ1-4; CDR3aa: CAWGPLEKLFF
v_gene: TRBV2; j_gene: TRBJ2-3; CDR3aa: CASRNTDTQYF
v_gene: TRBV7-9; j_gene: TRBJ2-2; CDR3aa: CASSLSVFGELFF
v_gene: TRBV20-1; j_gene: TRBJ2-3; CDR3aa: CSASSSGSVDTQYF
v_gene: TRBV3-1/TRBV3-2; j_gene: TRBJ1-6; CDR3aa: CASSQRTNNSPLHF
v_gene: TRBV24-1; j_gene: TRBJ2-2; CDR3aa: CATSEQGGANTGELFF
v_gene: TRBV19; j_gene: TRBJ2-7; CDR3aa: CASSNIRSNEQYF
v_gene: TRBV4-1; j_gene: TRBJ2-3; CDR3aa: CASSHTLAGDTQYF
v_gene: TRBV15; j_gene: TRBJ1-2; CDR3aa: CATSRGANYGYTF
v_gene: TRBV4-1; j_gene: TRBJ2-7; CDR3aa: CASSQGLRGRNYEQYF
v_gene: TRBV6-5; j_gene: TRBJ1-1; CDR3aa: CASSKRGVRNTEAFF
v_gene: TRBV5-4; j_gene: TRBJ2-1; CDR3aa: CASSIGGGNNEQFF
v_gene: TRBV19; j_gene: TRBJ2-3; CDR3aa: CASKDTIFSGRAGTDTQYF
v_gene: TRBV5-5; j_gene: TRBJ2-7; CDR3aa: CASSFLTYEQYF
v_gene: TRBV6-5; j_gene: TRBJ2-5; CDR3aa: CASSYSPGGAETQYF
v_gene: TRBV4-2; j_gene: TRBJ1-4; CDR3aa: CASSPGGEKLFF
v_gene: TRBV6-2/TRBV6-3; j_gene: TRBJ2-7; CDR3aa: CASSYQTSGAHREQYF
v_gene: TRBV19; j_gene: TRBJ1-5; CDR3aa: CASSLWGPQHF
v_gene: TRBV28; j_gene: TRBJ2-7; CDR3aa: CASAGYEQYF
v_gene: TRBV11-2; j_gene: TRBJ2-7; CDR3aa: CASSLGYRRAYEQYF
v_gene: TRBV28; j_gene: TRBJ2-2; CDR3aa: CASSSNTGELFF
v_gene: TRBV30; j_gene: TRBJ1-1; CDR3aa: CAWRLGLNTEAFF
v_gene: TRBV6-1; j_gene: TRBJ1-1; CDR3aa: CASSGLAIEAFF
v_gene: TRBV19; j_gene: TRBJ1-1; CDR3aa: CASSIGLPGYTEAFF
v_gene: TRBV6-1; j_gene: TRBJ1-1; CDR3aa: CASSVLVGPDIVPEAFF
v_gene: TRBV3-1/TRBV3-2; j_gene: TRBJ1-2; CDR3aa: CASSRDRFSGGYTF
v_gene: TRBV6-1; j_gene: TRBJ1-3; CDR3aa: CASSEAANTIYF
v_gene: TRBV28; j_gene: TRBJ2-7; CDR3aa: CASRSRDRAYEQYF
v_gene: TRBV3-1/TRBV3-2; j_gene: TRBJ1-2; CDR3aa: CASSQEGGRKNYGYTF
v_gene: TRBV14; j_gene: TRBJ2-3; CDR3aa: CASSQEVDSSTDTQYF
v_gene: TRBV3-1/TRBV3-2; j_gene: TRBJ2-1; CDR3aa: CASSQDAGSSYNEQFF
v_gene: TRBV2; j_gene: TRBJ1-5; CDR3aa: CASSEEAGINQPQHF
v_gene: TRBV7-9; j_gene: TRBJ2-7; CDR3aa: CASSVQGLLGEQYF
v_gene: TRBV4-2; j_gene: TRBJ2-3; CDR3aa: CASSQELAGIPTDTQYF
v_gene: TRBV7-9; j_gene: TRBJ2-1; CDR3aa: CASSYQERGDNEQFF
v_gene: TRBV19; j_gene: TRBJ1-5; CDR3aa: CASRKIKQGLGNQPQHF
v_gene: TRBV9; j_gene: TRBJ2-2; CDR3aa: CASSVRPTGELFF
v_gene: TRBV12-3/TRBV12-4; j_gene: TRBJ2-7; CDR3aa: CASSDTGSDEQYF
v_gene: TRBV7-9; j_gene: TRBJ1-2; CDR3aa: CASTRKGNYGYTF
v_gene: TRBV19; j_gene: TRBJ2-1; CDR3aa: CASSMGGTSGYNEQFF
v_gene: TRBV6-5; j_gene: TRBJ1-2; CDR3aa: CASSQTGANYGYTF
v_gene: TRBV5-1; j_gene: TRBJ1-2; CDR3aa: CASSPQLTGGGYTF
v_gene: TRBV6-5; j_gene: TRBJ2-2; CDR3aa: CASNPLGKPGELFF
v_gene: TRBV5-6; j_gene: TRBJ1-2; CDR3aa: CASSRQGPVGYTF
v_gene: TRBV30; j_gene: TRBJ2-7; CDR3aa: CAWTKDHYYEQYF
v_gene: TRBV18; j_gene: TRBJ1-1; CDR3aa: CASSLMRSVPSGLNTEAFF
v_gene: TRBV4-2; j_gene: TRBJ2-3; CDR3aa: CASSPEELDTQYF
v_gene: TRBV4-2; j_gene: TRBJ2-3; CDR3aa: CASSTRDRGQSDTQYF
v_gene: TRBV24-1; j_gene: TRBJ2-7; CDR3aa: CATSDLEDPEQYF
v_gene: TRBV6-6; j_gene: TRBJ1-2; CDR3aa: CASSYDSILWGYTF
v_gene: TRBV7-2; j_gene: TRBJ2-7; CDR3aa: CASSLGWGLGYEQYF
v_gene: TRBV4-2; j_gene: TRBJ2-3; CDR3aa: CASSPRLAGGRSTDTQYF
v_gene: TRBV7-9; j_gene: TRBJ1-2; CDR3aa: CASSLAPGGGHGYTF
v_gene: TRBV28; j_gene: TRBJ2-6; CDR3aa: CASSLSGAYGANVLTF
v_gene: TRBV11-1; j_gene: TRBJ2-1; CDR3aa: CASSHLTGGYNEQFF